This is a list of T cell receptor beta chains from one sample in a study of cytomegalovirus exposure and HLA in healthy donors. Libraries were prepared by immunoSEQ multiplex PCR; TCRdb keeps only in-frame clonotypes and omits some of them. The sample contains 140,000 or so clones, roughly 75% of which appear only once. The specimen sequenced was PBMCs. These receptors all stem from a female donor in good health and CMV-seronegative. CDR3s include the opening cysteine and the closing phenylalanine or tryptophan. A D gene is named only where the DNA matches it firmly. Size values are once, few and many counts, or a class for expanded clones, and some rows have none.

V,D,J,size,DNA,CDR3
TRBV5-4,-,TRBJ1-3,-,TGTGCCAGCAGCTATACAGGTCTTGTTACTGGAAACACCATATATTTT,CASSYTGLVTGNTIYF
TRBV4-1,TRBD2,TRBJ2-5,-,TGCGCCAGCAGCCAAGGACTAGCGCTCCAAGAGACCCAGTACTTC,CASSQGLALQETQYF
TRBV5-1,TRBD2,TRBJ2-1,-,TGCGCCAGCAGCTCGGGGACTAGCGATCGGTCCTACAATGAGCAGTTCTTC,CASSSGTSDRSYNEQFF
TRBV28,-,TRBJ2-7,-,TGTGCCAGCAGCCTATCCCGAGGCGAGCAGTACTTC,CASSLSRGEQYF
TRBV29-1,-,TRBJ1-2,-,TGCAGCGTTGAGGACAGAGGCGGCTACCCCTTC,CSVEDRGGYPF
TRBV29-1,-,TRBJ1-1,-,TGCAGCGTTGAGCGGGGCGGCACTGAAGCTTTCTTT,CSVERGGTEAFF
TRBV6-6,-,TRBJ2-7,-,TGTGCCAGCAGTTACTCTCAGGGTTCCTACGAGCAGTACTTC,CASSYSQGSYEQYF
TRBV10-3,-,TRBJ1-4,few,TGTGCCGCGGGGGCCGGAGGAAATAATGAAAAACTGTTTTTT,CAAGAGGNNEKLFF
TRBV28,-,TRBJ1-5,once,TGTGCCAGCAGTCCCAACCTTGAGAGGGGGTCCCAGCATTTT,CASSPNLERGSQHF
TRBV19,TRBD2,TRBJ2-1,-,TGTGCCAGTAGGGCGGGGGCCTACAATGAGCAGTTCTTC,CASRAGAYNEQFF
TRBV6-5,-,TRBJ1-5,-,TGTGCCAGCAGTCCTATCGGGAGCAATCAGCCCCAGCATTTT,CASSPIGSNQPQHF
TRBV9,TRBD2,TRBJ2-1,once,TGTGCCAGCAGCGTAGCTAGGGGCGGGGGGTATTATGAGCAGTTCTTC,CASSVARGGGYYEQFF
TRBV6-1,-,TRBJ2-1,-,TGTGCCAGCAGTCAGGCTGCCTACAATGAGCAGTTCTTC,CASSQAAYNEQFF
TRBV7-3,TRBD2,TRBJ2-3,-,TGTGCCAGCAGCTTAGGCAGGCGGGGGGTCACAGATACGCAGTATTTT,CASSLGRRGVTDTQYF
TRBV28,TRBD2,TRBJ2-5,-,TGTGCCAGCAGTCCAGCGACTAGCGGGATGTACCAAGAGACCCAGTACTTC,CASSPATSGMYQETQYF
TRBV4-1,TRBD1,TRBJ1-4,few,TGCGCCAGCAGCCCGGGACAGTTTAATGAAAAACTGTTTTTT,CASSPGQFNEKLFF
TRBV6-6,TRBD1,TRBJ1-2,-,TGTGCCAGCAGGCCCTCGGGCAGGGGGCACGGCTACACCTTC,CASRPSGRGHGYTF
TRBV6-5,TRBD2,TRBJ2-7,-,TGTGCCAGCAGTACACCGGCGGGAGAGTCCTACGAGCAGTACTTC,CASSTPAGESYEQYF
TRBV29-1,TRBD1,TRBJ2-2,-,TGCAGCGGCGACAGGGGAAACACCGGGGAGCTGTTTTTT,CSGDRGNTGELFF
TRBV10-3,-,TRBJ2-3,-,TGTGCCATCAGTGAGTCAAGACTAGCAGGGGTGTTAGATACGCAGTATTTT,CAISESRLAGVLDTQYF
TRBV7-3,TRBD1,TRBJ2-5,-,TGTGCCAGCAGTAAAACCGGGACAGCCCAAGAGACCCAGTACTTC,CASSKTGTAQETQYF
TRBV28,TRBD1,TRBJ2-1,-,TGTGCCAGCAAACGGGCCCCTGGCAGGGGGCGCTACAATGAGCAGTTCTTC,CASKRAPGRGRYNEQFF
TRBV5-4,TRBD2,TRBJ2-7,-,TGTGCCAGCACAACTAGCGGGAGGGCCGACGAGCAGTACTTC,CASTTSGRADEQYF
TRBV7-2,-,TRBJ2-7,-,TGTGCCAGCAGCTTAGCCCCAACCTACGAGCAGTACTTC,CASSLAPTYEQYF
TRBV5-1,-,TRBJ2-1,-,TGCGCCAGCGCCGACGGGAGCTCCTACAATGAGCAGTTCTTC,CASADGSSYNEQFF
TRBV29-1,TRBD1,TRBJ2-7,-,TGCAGCGTGACCGGGACAGGGGGCTACGAGCAGTACTTC,CSVTGTGGYEQYF
TRBV27,-,TRBJ1-1,few,TGTGCCAGCAGTTTGGGCGTCAGCACTGAAGCTTTCTTT,CASSLGVSTEAFF
TRBV6-6,-,TRBJ2-5,-,TGTGCCAGCAGTTTCGTCTCGACCCAGTACTTC,CASSFVSTQYF
TRBV9,TRBD2,TRBJ2-5,-,TGTGCCAGCAGCGCGGGACTAGGTATGGGGGAGACCCAGTACTTC,CASSAGLGMGETQYF
TRBV7-9,TRBD1,TRBJ2-4,-,TGTTCCAGCAGCCTGTCAGGGGGCGATCAGTACTTC,CSSSLSGGDQYF
TRBV29-1,TRBD1,TRBJ2-2,-,TGCAGCGTCCGAGGGGACAGGGTAAACGCGAACACCGGGGAGCTGTTTTTT,CSVRGDRVNANTGELFF
TRBV7-6,TRBD1,TRBJ2-2,-,TGTGCCAGCAGCTTGACAGGGGACGGGACCGGGGAGCTGTTTTTT,CASSLTGDGTGELFF
TRBV7-9,-,TRBJ1-1,-,TGTGCCAGCAGCTTGGGTTGGGGGGGTCAGAGAGCTGAAGCTTTCTTT,CASSLGWGGQRAEAFF
TRBV7-9,-,TRBJ1-1,-,TGTGCCAGCAGCTTACAGATGAACACTGAAGCTTTCTTT,CASSLQMNTEAFF